The 8 T cell receptor beta chains listed next were all sequenced from one sample in a study of T cell repertoires in cytomegalovirus infection (dated by TCRdb to between 2018 and 2020). Sequenced on an Illumina HiSeq 1500. The raw public reads went through TCRdb reprocessing: fastp at Q25, MiXCR clone calling, in-frame beta chains kept. Every entry covers one CDR3 protein and lists the most common genes and DNA from its rows. For this sample there are approximately 550,000 distinct CDR3 sequences; 16% appear just once. The top ten hold roughly 25% of the sample. Specimen: CD8+ T cells from PBMCs. All receptors come from a human donor in good health (CMV status not recorded). Some clones in this sample may be carry-over from other donors' samples.

This clonotype occurred a few times. The chain recombines TRBV7-6 with TRBJ1-1; a weak D match, TRBD1 (5 bases). The CDR3 covers 15 residues. Trimming took 3 bases from V and 6 from J, leaving 17 bases between them. Germline CDR1 reads SGHVS; CDR2 reads FNYEAQ. In DNA form, the CDR3 reads TGTGCCAGCAGCTTTGTTGGGGCCGCGGCGGCTGAAGCTTTCTTT. It codes for CASSFVGAAAAEAFF.

The chain recombines TRBV19 with TRBJ1-5; D possibly corresponds to TRBD1 (6 bases). The V gene's germline CDR1 is LNHDA and CDR2 SQIVND (reference sequence). V was shortened by 4 bases and J by 6 bases, with 10 bases between the two germline ends. The CDR3 is 13 amino acids. The CDR3 DNA follows: TGTGCCAGTAGTACAGGGGTGATTCAGCCCCAGCATTTT. Its protein is CASSTGVIQPQHF.

This clonotype was counted between two and nine times. The chain has TRBV9 and TRBJ2-2, with D tentatively TRBD2 (6 bases). CDR3 length: 14 amino acids. Germline CDR1 SGDLS, CDR2 YYNGEE. Here the CDR3 DNA reads TGTGCTACCGGGGGAGGAAAGAACACCGGGGAGCTGTTTTTT. It translates to CATGGGKNTGELFF. The variable domain in full, completed from reference TRBV9 and TRBJ2-2, reads DSGVTQTPKHLITATGQRVTLRCSPRSGDLSVYWYQQSLDQGLQFLIQYYNGEERAKGNILERFSAQQFPDLHSELNLSSLELGDSALYFCATGGGKNTGELFFGEGSRLTVL.

J is TRBJ1-4 and V is TRBV4-1; weak D call: TRBD1 (6 bases). V was clipped by 0 bases and J by 3 bases, with 11 bases between them. The length of the CDR3 is 16 residues. Germline CDR1 reads MGHRA; CDR2 reads YSYEKL. CDR3 sequence reads: CASSQDLRGANEKLFF. In DNA, the CDR3 is TGCGCCAGCAGCCAAGATCTAAGGGGGGCTAATGAAAAACTGTTTTTT.

This clonotype has more than one count but fewer than ten. The CDR3: CASSPEQRVTDTQYF. In DNA form, the CDR3 reads TGTGCCAGCAGCCCGGAACAAAGGGTCACAGATACGCAGTATTTT. The chain recombines TRBV3-1 with TRBJ2-3; D is uncertain. Looked up from germline, CDR1 is LGHDT and CDR2 is YNNKEL (reference sequence). Between the trimmed V and J ends, which lost 4 bases and 2 bases, there was a span of 13 bases. This CDR3 spans 15 amino acids.

This clonotype was counted only a few times. CDR3 bases: TGTGCCAGCAGTTTAGGGGCTAGCGGACCGAACACCGGGGAGCTGTTTTTT. Its translation is CASSLGASGPNTGELFF. This chain links TRBV28 with TRBJ2-2; TRBD2 matches 7 bases. V was pared by 2 bases and J by 0 bases, with 6 bases of the junction left unmatched. CDR1 and CDR2 (germline): MDHEN, SYDVKM. CDR3 length: 17 residues.

There are many counts of this clonotype. The chain is built from TRBV23-1 and TRBJ2-2; TRBD2 is a possible D gene (5 bases). TRBV23-1 is an ORF; its function is uncertain. Trimming removed 8 bases from V and 1 base from J, with 11 bases in between. The CDR3 extends over 14 amino acids. In DNA, the CDR3 is TGCGCCAGCCCCCCCCGGGGGAACACCGGGGAGCTGTTTTTT. Its protein product is CASPPRGNTGELFF.

There are a few counts of this clonotype. The chain carries TRBV4-1 and TRBJ2-7; TRBD2 agrees at 10 bases. CDR3 length: 17 residues. Unmatched junction bases numbered 12, after V lost 2 bases and J lost 5 bases. Germline CDR1 reads MGHRA; CDR2 reads YSYEKL. The CDR3 nucleotides are TGCGCCAGCAGCCAACGCCTAGCGGGGGCCTTGGACCACGAGCAGTACTTC. It codes for CASSQRLAGALDHEQYF.